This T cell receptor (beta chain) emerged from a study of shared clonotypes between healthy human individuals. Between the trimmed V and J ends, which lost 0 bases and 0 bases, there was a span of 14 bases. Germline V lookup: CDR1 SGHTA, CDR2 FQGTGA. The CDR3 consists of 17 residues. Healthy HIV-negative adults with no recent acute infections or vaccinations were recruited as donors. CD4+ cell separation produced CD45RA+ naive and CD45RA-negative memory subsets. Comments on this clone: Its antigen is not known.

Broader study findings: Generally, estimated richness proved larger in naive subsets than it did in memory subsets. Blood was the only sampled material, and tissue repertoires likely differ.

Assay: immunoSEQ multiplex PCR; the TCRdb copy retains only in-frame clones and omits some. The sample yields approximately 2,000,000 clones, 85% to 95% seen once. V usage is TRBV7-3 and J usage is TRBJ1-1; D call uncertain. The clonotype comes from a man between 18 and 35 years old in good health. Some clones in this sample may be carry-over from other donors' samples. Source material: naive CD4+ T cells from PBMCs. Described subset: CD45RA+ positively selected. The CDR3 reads CASSLTSRRTMNTEAFF. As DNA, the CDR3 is TGTGCCAGCAGCTTAACGTCCAGACGGACCATGAACACTGAAGCTTTCTTT. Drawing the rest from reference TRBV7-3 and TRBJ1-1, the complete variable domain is GAGVSQTPSNKVTEKGKYVELRCDPISGHTALYWYRQSLGQGPEFLIYFQGTGAADDSGLPNDRFFAVRPEGSVSTLKIQRTERGDSAVYLCASSLTSRRTMNTEAFFGQGTRLTVV.